The 28 T cell receptor beta chains presented below share a single source sample, sequenced in a study of blood T cell repertoires in COVID-19. TCRdb keeps only in-frame clones here, not all; method: immunoSEQ multiplex PCR. The top ten hold roughly 3% of the sample, which has 330,000 or so clones, more than 85% seen once. Specimen: PBMCs or T cells enriched from blood (not recorded which). These receptors originate from a woman in her twenties or thirties who had recovered from COVID-19.

The CDR3 DNA reads TGTGCCAGTAGCTCCGTTAGCGTCCAAGAGACCCAGTACTTC. This translates into CASSSVSVQETQYF. The chain is built from TRBV19 and TRBJ2-5; D perhaps matches TRBD2 (5 bases). The V gene's germline CDR1 is LNHDA and CDR2 SQIVND (reference sequence). The CDR3 has 14 amino acids. V lost 6 bases to trimming and J lost 1 base, with 12 bases between them.

The rearrangement joins TRBV10-1 to TRBJ2-7; TRBD2 aligns across 12 bases. Germline trimming cut 3 bases from V and 2 bases from J; bases unmatched to any gene: 2. Germline CDR1 WNHNN, CDR2 SYGVQD (reference sequence). The CDR3 runs 15 residues. The CDR3 region is CASSDTSGGTYEQYF. The CDR3 bases are TGCGCCAGCAGTGATACTAGCGGGGGGACCTACGAGCAGTACTTC.

The J gene is TRBJ2-5, the V gene TRBV3-1 (or the pseudogene TRBV3-2); D remains unclear. V was shortened by 1 base and J by 0 bases, with 12 bases between the two germline ends. The CDR3 runs 16 residues. Germline CDR1 reads LGHDT; CDR2 reads YNNKEL (reference sequence). CDR3: CASSQGGSKYQETQYF. CDR3 DNA sequence: TGTGCCAGCAGCCAAGGAGGTTCTAAGTACCAAGAGACCCAGTACTTC.

J is TRBJ2-5 and V is TRBV2; 7 nucleotides align to TRBD1. Germline V gene data show CDR1 as SNHLY and CDR2 as FYNNEI. The V gene end was trimmed by 6 bases and the J gene end by 7 bases; junction bases not matched to a gene: 14. The CDR3 sequence is 15 residues long. CDR3 region: CASRLRTGLGRTQYF. As DNA, the CDR3 is TGTGCCAGCAGACTTAGGACAGGTTTGGGTAGGACCCAGTACTTC.

V is TRBV12-3 or TRBV12-4 and J is TRBJ1-1, with D hard to call. Trimming removed 3 bases at V and 6 bases at J, with 8 bases between. This CDR3 comprises 12 residues. The CDR3 loop reads CASSFSLAEAFF. CDR3 in DNA: TGTGCCAGCAGTTTCAGTCTGGCTGAAGCTTTCTTT.

This clone showed up just once. The V and J genes are TRBV18 and TRBJ1-1; D not resolved. V was clipped by 5 bases and J by 8 bases, with 15 bases between them. The CDR3 totals 13 residues. Germline values: CDR1 KGHSH, CDR2 LQKENI. The CDR3 DNA is TGTGCCAGCTCATCGGTGGGCGACATGGAAGCTTTCTTT. Residues: CASSSVGDMEAFF.

This clone was counted a few times. The rearrangement links TRBV18 to TRBJ2-1; TRBD1 agrees at 9 bases. The CDR3 spans 15 residues. V shed 2 bases, J shed 8 bases, and the junction held 7 bases outside the gene matches. The germline V gene encodes CDR1 KGHSH and CDR2 LQKENI. In nucleotides, the CDR3 is TGTGCCAGCTCACCAAGGCAGGACAGGGGCGATGAGCAGTTCTTC. This gives the protein CASSPRQDRGDEQFF.

This rearrangement joins TRBV27 to TRBJ2-7; 10 bases fit TRBD1. CDR3 length equals 14 residues. The trim removed 5 bases at V and 3 bases at J, leaving 4 bases unmatched. Germline CDR1 is MNHEY and CDR2 is SMNVEV (reference sequence). The chain's CDR3 is CASSPRTGGYEQYF. The CDR3 coding sequence is TGTGCCAGCAGTCCACGGACAGGGGGCTACGAGCAGTACTTC.

Worth noting for this clone: Other DNA sequences of this sample code for an identical CDR3. The J gene is TRBJ1-2, the V gene TRBV5-1, with 8 bases matching TRBD1. The ends lost 0 bases at V and 4 bases at J; junction bases unmatched: 5. Germline lookup yields CDR1 SGHRS and CDR2 YFSETQ. The CDR3 contains 15 residues. DNA of the CDR3: TGCGCCAGCAGCTTGGGGACAGGGCTAGGCTATGGCTACACCTTC. This translates into CASSLGTGLGYGYTF.

The V gene is TRBV24-1, the J gene TRBJ2-7; 12 nucleotides agree with TRBD1. With V trimmed by 1 base and J by 2 bases, 11 bases remained unmatched. CDR3 length equals 19 residues. Germline V gene lookup returns CDR1 KGHDR and CDR2 SFDVKD. The CDR3 spells CATSDFGDRGRKAAYEQYF. CDR3 sequence (DNA): TGTGCCACCAGTGATTTTGGGGACAGGGGGCGGAAGGCGGCCTACGAGCAGTACTTC.

The gene calls are TRBV5-5 and TRBJ1-2; tentatively, D is TRBD1 (5 bases). The ends were cut back, 3 bases at V and 4 bases at J, with 16 bases in the middle. This CDR3 has 15 residues. From germline, CDR1 is SGHKS and CDR2 YYEKEE (reference sequence). CDR3 loop: CASSSNFRDSYGYTF. CDR3 nucleotides: TGTGCCAGCAGCTCAAATTTCAGGGACTCCTATGGCTACACCTTC.

The V gene is TRBV27, the J gene TRBJ2-5; maybe TRBD2 (6 bases). The V end was cut by 3 bases, the J end by 0 bases, with 11 bases between. CDR3 length equals 15 residues. CDR1 and CDR2 from the germline V gene are MNHEY and SMNVEV (reference sequence). The CDR3 nucleotides read TGTGCCAGCAGTTTCGGGGCGGGGCACCAAGAGACCCAGTACTTC. Amino acids: CASSFGAGHQETQYF.

This sequence joins TRBV9 and TRBJ1-1; possibly TRBD1 for D (6 bases). Trimming shortened V by 3 bases and J by 4 bases, and 13 bases separated the two germline ends. CDR3 length: 14 amino acids. Germline CDR1 is SGDLS and CDR2 is YYNGEE. CDR3 protein: CASSADSYGTEAFF. The CDR3 DNA reads as TGTGCCAGCAGCGCGGACAGCTACGGCACTGAAGCTTTCTTT.

This rearrangement joins TRBV15 to TRBJ1-2; TRBD1 aligns across 8 bases. The CDR3 is 14 amino acids. Trimming cost V 5 bases and J 9 bases; bases outside gene matches: 11. The germline V gene encodes CDR1 LNHNV and CDR2 YYDKDF (reference sequence). Written as DNA, the CDR3 is TGTGCCACCAGCCGTAGGGGACAGGCGTCACGCTACACCTTC. Amino acid sequence: CATSRRGQASRYTF.

The chain has TRBV20-1 and TRBJ2-1, with no clear D. The CDR3 loop spans 11 amino acids. Trimming removed 8 bases from V and 2 bases from J, with 7 bases in between. From germline, CDR1 is DFQATT and CDR2 SNEGSKA (reference sequence). For the CDR3, the DNA is TGCAGTCTGGCCCCCTACAATGAGCAGTTCTTC. Translated: CSLAPYNEQFF.

V gene TRBV6-5 combines with J gene TRBJ2-1, with D perhaps matching TRBD2 (7 bases). This CDR3 is built from 12 residues. CDR1 MNHEY and CDR2 SVGAGI come from the germline V gene. V lost 2 bases, J lost 12 bases, and 11 bases lay in between. The CDR3 is CASSYEGGPQFF. DNA for the CDR3: TGTGCCAGCAGTTACGAGGGGGGGCCGCAGTTCTTC.

The rearrangement links TRBV11-2 to TRBJ2-5; D is uncertain. Trimming left V 2 bases short and J 4 bases short, with 5 bases between. The length of the CDR3 is 12 residues. Germline V gives CDR1 SGHAT, CDR2 FQNNGV. CDR3 sequence (DNA): TGTGCCAGCAGCTTACTCCTAGAGACCCAGTACTTC. It yields the protein CASSLLLETQYF.

This clone turned up a few times. V is TRBV27 and J is TRBJ2-3, with D tentatively TRBD2 (5 bases). V lost 6 bases and J lost 5, with 9 bases in between. Germline V gene sequence: CDR1 MNHEY, CDR2 SMNVEV (reference sequence). This CDR3 contains 12 residues. The CDR3 bases are TGTGCCAGCAGCACGGGGTTAGATACGCAGTATTTT. Translation: CASSTGLDTQYF.

The chain uses TRBV5-4 and TRBJ1-5; 7 bases match TRBD1. V lost 4 bases and J lost 5; bases outside the gene matches: 9. CDR3 length: 15 residues. Germline V CDR1 and CDR2: SGHNT, YYREEE (reference sequence). The CDR3 DNA sequence: TGTGCCAGCAGCATATACGACAGGGAGGATCAGCCCCAGCATTTT. Encoded protein: CASSIYDREDQPQHF.

V gene TRBV19 combines with J gene TRBJ1-1; perhaps TRBD1 as D (6 bases). The germline V gene encodes CDR1 LNHDA and CDR2 SQIVND (reference sequence). Trimming took 3 bases from V and 0 from J, leaving 11 bases between them. The CDR3 spans 15 residues. The DNA for the CDR3 is TGTGCCAGTAGTATCGGACAGAGAATGAACACTGAAGCTTTCTTT. This gives the protein CASSIGQRMNTEAFF.

This chain connects TRBV30 to TRBJ1-5, with TRBD1 matching 9 bases. V trimming: 5 bases; J trimming: 5 bases; junction bases outside the gene matches: 4. There are 13 residues in the CDR3. From germline, CDR1 is GTSNPN and CDR2 SVGIG (reference sequence). CDR3 nucleotides: TGTGCCTGGGGGGGACAGGGCTATCAGCCCCAGCATTTT. Protein product: CAWGGQGYQPQHF.

This sequence joins TRBV27 and TRBJ1-6, with a tentative D call TRBD1 (5 bases). V lost 6 bases to trimming and J lost 0 bases, with 24 bases between them. The CDR3 is made up of 20 amino acids. The germline CDR1 and CDR2 sequences are MNHEY and SMNVEV (reference sequence). Here the CDR3 DNA reads TGTGCCAGCAGCCTAGGGGTAAGGGCTCCCGGGAGCTCCTATAATTCACCCCTCCACTTT. Amino acid sequence: CASSLGVRAPGSSYNSPLHF.

The chain employs TRBV7-8 and TRBJ2-7; 9 nucleotides match TRBD2. CDR1 and CDR2 (germline): SGHVS, FQNEAQ. The CDR3 covers 15 residues. With 8 bases clipped from V and 0 bases from J, the junction kept 8 bases outside the gene matches. The DNA of the CDR3 is TGTGCCAGCCACGGATATAGCGGGAGCTCCTACGAGCAGTACTTC. Protein product: CASHGYSGSSYEQYF.

The chain combines TRBV27 with TRBJ2-1; 7 nucleotides line up with TRBD2. The CDR3 consists of 14 residues. Germline V CDR1 and CDR2: MNHEY, SMNVEV (reference sequence). Unmatched junction bases numbered 10, after V lost 5 bases and J lost 9 bases. This chain's CDR3 is CASSLPGGRGEQFF. In nucleotides, the CDR3 is TGTGCCAGCAGTCTCCCGGGGGGAAGGGGTGAGCAGTTCTTC.

This chain joins TRBV11-3 and TRBJ2-2; the match to TRBD1 covers 9 bases. CDR1 and CDR2 from the germline V gene are SGHNT and YENEEA. V gave up 2 bases and J gave up 5 bases; unmatched junction bases: 6. The CDR3 totals 16 residues. CDR3 protein: CASSLQGQGGTGELFF. The CDR3 DNA follows: TGTGCCAGCAGCTTACAGGGACAGGGAGGAACCGGGGAGCTGTTTTTT.

This clone was counted once. The chain is built from TRBV19 and TRBJ2-7; TRBD2 aligns across 9 bases. CDR3 length: 14 amino acids. J lost 5 bases, V lost 5 bases, and 7 bases had no gene match. Looked up from germline, CDR1 is LNHDA and CDR2 is SQIVND (reference sequence). The CDR3 DNA follows: TGTGCCAGTAGTGCCCGACTAGCGGTGAACGAGCAGTACTTC. It encodes CASSARLAVNEQYF. The full variable domain, in which reference TRBV19 and TRBJ2-7 provide the parts outside the CDR3, is DGGITQSPKYLFRKEGQNVTLSCEQNLNHDAMYWYRQDPGQGLRLIYYSQIVNDFQKGDIAEGYSVSREKKESFPLTVTSAQKNPTAFYLCASSARLAVNEQYFGPGTRLTVT.

The gene calls are TRBV5-5 and TRBJ2-5, with 7 bases identical to TRBD1. There are 15 residues in the CDR3. The germline V gene encodes CDR1 SGHKS and CDR2 YYEKEE (reference sequence). J gave up 3 bases and V 4 bases, and 9 bases lay outside the gene matches. CDR3 amino acids: CASSVSSGTEETQYF. In DNA, the CDR3 is TGTGCCAGCAGCGTATCCTCCGGGACAGAAGAGACCCAGTACTTC.

The chain couples TRBV6-5 to TRBJ1-1; D possibly corresponds to TRBD1 (5 bases). In germline, CDR1 is MNHEY, CDR2 SVGAGI. The CDR3 consists of 13 residues. The V end was cut by 6 bases, the J end by 10 bases, with 18 bases between. CDR3 amino acids: CASSLSREVRAFF. The CDR3 region has the DNA TGTGCCAGCAGCTTATCCAGGGAGGTAAGAGCTTTCTTT.